This TCR beta chain was profiled in a study of preoperative IRX-2 immunotherapy in early breast cancer. The length of the CDR3 is 13 residues. V lost 10 bases and J lost 4, with 14 bases in between. Germline CDR1 is MNHGY and CDR2 is SAAAGT. Regarding treatment: preoperative locoregional IRX-2 cytokine immunotherapy. Clones were sequenced by immunoSEQ multiplex PCR, and TCRdb holds only the in-frame ones, with some missing. The sample lists roughly 2,700 clones, approximately 76% occurring once. The sequence was obtained from a human donor with breast cancer. Sequenced here: tumor tissue, sampled after IRX-2 immunotherapy. The J gene is TRBJ2-1, the V gene TRBV6-8, with no clear D. CDR3 sequence reads: CAISLGSYNEQFF. Here the CDR3 DNA reads TGTGCCATCAGCTTAGGGTCGTACAATGAGCAGTTCTTC.